The rows below give T cell receptor beta chains drawn from one sample of a study of tumor-infiltrating lymphocytes in primary liver carcinoma. TCRdb itself ran the multiplex PCR reads through MiXCR, one entry per CDR3 protein. The table lists about 310,000 distinct CDR3 sequences, nearly 60% of them singletons, with about a sixth in the top ten. The sequenced material came from peripheral blood. The receptors shown here come from a woman in her thirties with primary liver carcinoma and hepatitis B virus infection. Both conserved end residues are part of each CDR3. D genes are given only for firm matches. The listing skips clone size in some rows; elsewhere it reads once, few, many or a size class.

CDR3aa: CSVPGGPAKNIQYF
CDR3nt: TGCAGCGTACCAGGGGGACCAGCCAAAAACATTCAGTACTTC
j_gene: TRBJ2-4
abundance: many
d_gene: TRBD1
v_gene: TRBV29-1

CDR3aa: CASSAGRTGELFF
CDR3nt: TGTGCCAGCTCCGCCGGGAGAACCGGGGAGCTGTTTTTT
j_gene: TRBJ2-2
abundance: many
d_gene: .
v_gene: TRBV11-3

CDR3aa: CASSLSGTAYNEQFF
CDR3nt: TGTGCCAGCAGTCTTTCCGGGACAGCGTACAATGAGCAGTTCTTC
j_gene: TRBJ2-1
abundance: many
d_gene: TRBD1
v_gene: TRBV11-2

CDR3aa: CAGSRDSRRSSPLHF
CDR3nt: TGTGCCGGCAGCCGGGACAGCCGGCGAAGTTCACCCCTCCACTTT
j_gene: TRBJ1-6
abundance: .
d_gene: TRBD1
v_gene: TRBV12-3/TRBV12-4

CDR3aa: CASRRTGPPEAFF
CDR3nt: TGTGCCAGCAGAAGGACAGGGCCCCCTGAAGCTTTCTTT
j_gene: TRBJ1-1
abundance: .
d_gene: TRBD1
v_gene: TRBV12-3/TRBV12-4

CDR3aa: CAILVPYGYTF
CDR3nt: TGTGCCATCTTGGTGCCCTATGGCTACACCTTC
j_gene: TRBJ1-2
abundance: .
d_gene: .
v_gene: TRBV25-1

CDR3aa: CASRDFGGSTDMQYF
CDR3nt: TGTGCCAGCCGCGACTTTGGCGGAAGCACAGATATGCAGTATTTT
j_gene: TRBJ2-3
abundance: .
d_gene: .
v_gene: TRBV12-3/TRBV12-4

CDR3aa: CASSLDDGRNYGYTF
CDR3nt: TGCGCCAGCAGCTTGGATGACGGGCGTAACTATGGCTACACCTTC
j_gene: TRBJ1-2
abundance: .
d_gene: .
v_gene: TRBV5-1

CDR3aa: CASSSQGQGAGNQPQHF
CDR3nt: TGTGCCAGCAGTTCACAAGGACAGGGGGCGGGCAATCAGCCCCAGCATTTT
j_gene: TRBJ1-5
abundance: few
d_gene: TRBD1
v_gene: TRBV12-3/TRBV12-4

CDR3aa: CTGSLGGGIGQFF
CDR3nt: TGTACCGGCAGCTTAGGAGGGGGGATTGGGCAGTTCTTC
j_gene: TRBJ2-1
abundance: .
d_gene: .
v_gene: TRBV11-2

CDR3aa: CASRQISREGHQRETQYF
CDR3nt: TGTGCCAGCAGACAAATTTCGCGGGAGGGCCATCAGCGGGAGACCCAGTACTTC
j_gene: TRBJ2-5
abundance: .
d_gene: TRBD2
v_gene: TRBV14

CDR3aa: CASSLYPYGYTF
CDR3nt: TGTGCCAGCAGTTTATATCCCTATGGCTACACCTTC
j_gene: TRBJ1-2
abundance: few
d_gene: .
v_gene: TRBV28

CDR3aa: CASSLGGTGANVLTF
CDR3nt: TGTGCCAGCAGCCTCGGGGGGACTGGGGCCAACGTCCTGACTTTC
j_gene: TRBJ2-6
abundance: many
d_gene: TRBD2
v_gene: TRBV5-1

CDR3aa: CASSIGLAAYNEQFF
CDR3nt: TGCGCCAGCAGCATAGGACTAGCGGCATACAATGAGCAGTTCTTC
j_gene: TRBJ2-1
abundance: few
d_gene: TRBD2
v_gene: TRBV5-1

CDR3aa: CASSARVFYEQYF
CDR3nt: TGTGCCAGCAGTGCCCGGGTTTTCTACGAGCAGTACTTC
j_gene: TRBJ2-7
abundance: few
d_gene: .
v_gene: TRBV6-1

CDR3aa: CRAIQGTGQPQHF
CDR3nt: TGCAGGGCCATTCAGGGGACGGGTCAGCCCCAGCATTTT
j_gene: TRBJ1-5
abundance: .
d_gene: .
v_gene: TRBV29-1

CDR3aa: CASSFETSGYNEQYF
CDR3nt: TGTGCCAGCAGCTTCGAGACTAGCGGATACAATGAGCAGTACTTC
j_gene: TRBJ2-7
abundance: .
d_gene: TRBD2
v_gene: TRBV5-5

CDR3aa: CASSAGTGFYNEQFF
CDR3nt: TGTGCCAGCAGTGCCGGGACAGGGTTTTACAATGAGCAGTTCTTC
j_gene: TRBJ2-1
abundance: few
d_gene: TRBD1
v_gene: TRBV12-3/TRBV12-4

CDR3aa: CASSLEGGTGGLFF
CDR3nt: TGTGCCAGCAGCCTCGAGGGGGGCACCGGGGGGCTGTTTTTT
j_gene: TRBJ2-2
abundance: few
d_gene: .
v_gene: TRBV5-5

CDR3aa: CARSVGRDQPQHF
CDR3nt: TGTGCCAGGAGCGTGGGACGGGATCAGCCCCAGCATTTT
j_gene: TRBJ1-5
abundance: .
d_gene: .
v_gene: TRBV7-9

CDR3aa: CASSSKNYEQYF
CDR3nt: TGTGCCAGTAGTTCTAAGAACTACGAGCAGTACTTC
j_gene: TRBJ2-7
abundance: .
d_gene: .
v_gene: TRBV28

CDR3aa: CAGSTSGRVYNEQFF
CDR3nt: TGTGCCGGTAGTACAAGCGGGAGGGTATACAATGAGCAGTTCTTC
j_gene: TRBJ2-1
abundance: .
d_gene: TRBD2
v_gene: TRBV19

CDR3aa: CASSSAGARTDTQYF
CDR3nt: TGTGCCAGCAGCAGTGCGGGGGCTCGCACAGATACGCAGTATTTT
j_gene: TRBJ2-3
abundance: many
d_gene: .
v_gene: TRBV6-2/TRBV6-3

CDR3aa: CATRDKETQYF
CDR3nt: TGTGCCACCCGGGACAAAGAGACCCAGTACTTC
j_gene: TRBJ2-5
abundance: few
d_gene: .
v_gene: TRBV28

CDR3aa: CASSRSYGVNSYEQYF
CDR3nt: TGTGCCAGCAGCCGCAGTTACGGGGTAAACTCCTACGAGCAGTACTTC
j_gene: TRBJ2-7
abundance: .
d_gene: .
v_gene: TRBV14

CDR3aa: CASSYGGGQGTNQPQHF
CDR3nt: TGTGCCAGCAGTTACGGGGGGGGACAGGGGACCAATCAGCCCCAGCATTTT
j_gene: TRBJ1-5
abundance: .
d_gene: TRBD1
v_gene: TRBV6-5

CDR3aa: CVSSLPLGGWYSYEQYF
CDR3nt: TGTGTCAGCAGCCTCCCTTTAGGCGGATGGTACTCCTACGAGCAGTACTTC
j_gene: TRBJ2-7
abundance: .
d_gene: .
v_gene: TRBV28

CDR3aa: CASSQLSEQFF
CDR3nt: TGTGCCAGCAGCCAACTGAGTGAGCAGTTCTTC
j_gene: TRBJ2-1
abundance: .
d_gene: .
v_gene: TRBV4-2

CDR3aa: CASSYKGGSYEQYF
CDR3nt: TGTGCCAGCAGTTACAAGGGTGGGTCATACGAGCAGTACTTC
j_gene: TRBJ2-7
abundance: .
d_gene: .
v_gene: TRBV6-6

CDR3aa: CASSGWTAPNQPQHF
CDR3nt: TGTGCCAGCAGTGGTTGGACAGCACCCAATCAGCCCCAGCATTTT
j_gene: TRBJ1-5
abundance: many
d_gene: .
v_gene: TRBV6-1

CDR3aa: CASSSGSRNIYNEQFF
CDR3nt: TGTGCCAGCAGCTCCGGAAGTAGGAATATCTACAATGAGCAGTTCTTC
j_gene: TRBJ2-1
abundance: many
d_gene: .
v_gene: TRBV11-2

CDR3aa: CASRTTGNSPLHF
CDR3nt: TGCGCCAGCAGGACGACAGGGAACTCACCCCTCCACTTT
j_gene: TRBJ1-6
abundance: few
d_gene: TRBD1
v_gene: TRBV4-3

CDR3aa: CASNKDPGGETQYF
CDR3nt: TGTGCCAGCAACAAGGATCCGGGGGGGGAGACCCAGTACTTC
j_gene: TRBJ2-5
abundance: .
d_gene: TRBD2
v_gene: TRBV11-2

CDR3aa: CASSQDWLSNGRPQHF
CDR3nt: TGCGCCAGCAGCCAAGATTGGTTGTCAAATGGTAGGCCCCAGCATTTT
j_gene: TRBJ1-5
abundance: many
d_gene: .
v_gene: TRBV4-3

CDR3aa: CASSYPSGGSGFTDTQYF
CDR3nt: TGTGCCAGCAGTTACCCGTCGGGGGGTAGCGGCTTCACAGATACGCAGTATTTT
j_gene: TRBJ2-3
abundance: .
d_gene: TRBD2
v_gene: TRBV6-2/TRBV6-3

CDR3aa: CASSRLGEAGSYEQYF
CDR3nt: TGTGCCAGCAGTCGCCTCGGGGAAGCGGGCTCCTACGAGCAGTACTTC
j_gene: TRBJ2-7
abundance: .
d_gene: .
v_gene: TRBV6-5

CDR3aa: CGSSKIAGGYTDTQYF
CDR3nt: TGTGGTAGCAGCAAGATAGCGGGAGGATACACAGATACGCAGTATTTT
j_gene: TRBJ2-3
abundance: .
d_gene: TRBD2
v_gene: TRBV11-2

CDR3aa: CASSYSRSTSGVYNEQFF
CDR3nt: TGTGCCAGCAGTTACTCCCGATCAACTAGCGGCGTTTACAATGAGCAGTTCTTC
j_gene: TRBJ2-1
abundance: many
d_gene: TRBD2
v_gene: TRBV6-5

CDR3aa: CASSSGMGNYEQYF
CDR3nt: TGTGCCAGCAGCTCGGGAATGGGGAACTACGAGCAGTACTTC
j_gene: TRBJ2-7
abundance: few
d_gene: .
v_gene: TRBV12-3/TRBV12-4

CDR3aa: CASHQDRDTGELFF
CDR3nt: TGCGCCAGCCACCAAGACAGGGACACCGGGGAGCTGTTTTTT
j_gene: TRBJ2-2
abundance: .
d_gene: TRBD1
v_gene: TRBV5-1

CDR3aa: CASSLDVQPQHF
CDR3nt: TGTGCCAGCAGCTTAGACGTGCAGCCCCAGCATTTT
j_gene: TRBJ1-5
abundance: .
d_gene: .
v_gene: TRBV7-9

CDR3aa: CANSLQGLEQYF
CDR3nt: TGTGCCAACAGCCTACAGGGTCTCGAGCAGTACTTC
j_gene: TRBJ2-7
abundance: .
d_gene: .
v_gene: TRBV28

CDR3aa: CASSQGDASYEQYF
CDR3nt: TGCGCCAGCAGCCAAGGTGACGCCTCCTACGAGCAGTACTTC
j_gene: TRBJ2-7
abundance: few
d_gene: .
v_gene: TRBV4-1

CDR3aa: CASSVFLAGAPEQYF
CDR3nt: TGTGCCAGTAGTGTGTTTCTAGCGGGAGCACCCGAGCAGTACTTC
j_gene: TRBJ2-7
abundance: .
d_gene: TRBD2
v_gene: TRBV19

CDR3aa: CASRRSNTEAFF
CDR3nt: TGCGCCAGCAGAAGGTCCAACACTGAAGCTTTCTTT
j_gene: TRBJ1-1
abundance: .
d_gene: .
v_gene: TRBV5-1

CDR3aa: CASSSVAGATHEQYF
CDR3nt: TGTGCCAGCAGTTCCGTAGCGGGAGCTACCCACGAGCAGTACTTC
j_gene: TRBJ2-7
abundance: .
d_gene: TRBD2
v_gene: TRBV28